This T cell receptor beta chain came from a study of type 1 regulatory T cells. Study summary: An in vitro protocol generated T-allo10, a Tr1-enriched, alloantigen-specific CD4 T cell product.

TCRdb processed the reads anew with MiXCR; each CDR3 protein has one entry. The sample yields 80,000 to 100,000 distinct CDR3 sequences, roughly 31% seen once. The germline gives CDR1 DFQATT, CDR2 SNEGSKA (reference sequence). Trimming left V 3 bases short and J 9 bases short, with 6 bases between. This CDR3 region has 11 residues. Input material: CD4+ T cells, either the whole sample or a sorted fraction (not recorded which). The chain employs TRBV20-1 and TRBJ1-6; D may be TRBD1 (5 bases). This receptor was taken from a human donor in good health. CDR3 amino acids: CSASGGSPLHF. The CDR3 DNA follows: TGCAGTGCTAGCGGGGGTTCACCCCTCCACTTT.